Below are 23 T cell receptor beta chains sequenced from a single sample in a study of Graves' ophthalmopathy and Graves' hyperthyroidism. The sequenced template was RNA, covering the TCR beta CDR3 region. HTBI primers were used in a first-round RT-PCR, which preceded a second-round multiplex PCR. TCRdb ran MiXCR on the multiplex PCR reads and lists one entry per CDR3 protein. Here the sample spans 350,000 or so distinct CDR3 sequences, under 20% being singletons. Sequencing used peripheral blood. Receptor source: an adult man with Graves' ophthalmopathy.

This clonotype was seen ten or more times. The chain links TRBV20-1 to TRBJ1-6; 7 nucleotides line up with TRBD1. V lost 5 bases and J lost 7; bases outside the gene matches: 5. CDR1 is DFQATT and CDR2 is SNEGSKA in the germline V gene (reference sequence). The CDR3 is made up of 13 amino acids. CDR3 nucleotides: TGCAGTGCTGAGACAGGGCCGAATTCACCCCTCCACTTT. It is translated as CSAETGPNSPLHF.

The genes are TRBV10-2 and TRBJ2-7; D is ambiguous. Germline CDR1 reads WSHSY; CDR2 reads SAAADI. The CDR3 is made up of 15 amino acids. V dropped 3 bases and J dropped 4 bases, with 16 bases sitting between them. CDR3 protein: CASSEGANYNYEQYF. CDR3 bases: TGCGCCAGCAGTGAAGGAGCGAATTACAATTACGAGCAGTACTTC.

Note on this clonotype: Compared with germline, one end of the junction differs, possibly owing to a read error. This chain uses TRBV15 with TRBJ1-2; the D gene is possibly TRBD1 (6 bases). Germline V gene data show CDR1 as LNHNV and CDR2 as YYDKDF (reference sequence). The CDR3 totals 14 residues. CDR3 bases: TGTGTCACCAGCAGAGACCGGACAGACTATGGCTACACCTTC. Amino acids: CVTSRDRTDYGYTF.

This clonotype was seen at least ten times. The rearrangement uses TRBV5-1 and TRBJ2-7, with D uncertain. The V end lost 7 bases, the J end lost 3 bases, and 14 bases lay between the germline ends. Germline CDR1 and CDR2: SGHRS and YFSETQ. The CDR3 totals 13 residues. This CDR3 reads CASAPDGNYEQYF. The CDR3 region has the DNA TGCGCCAGCGCTCCGGACGGAAACTACGAGCAGTACTTC.

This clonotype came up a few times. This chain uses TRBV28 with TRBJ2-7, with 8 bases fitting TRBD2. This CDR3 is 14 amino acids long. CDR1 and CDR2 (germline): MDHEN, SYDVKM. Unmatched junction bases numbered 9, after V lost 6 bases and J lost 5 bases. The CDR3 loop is CASRGFGRANEQYF. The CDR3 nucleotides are TGTGCCAGCAGAGGATTCGGGAGGGCCAACGAGCAGTACTTC.

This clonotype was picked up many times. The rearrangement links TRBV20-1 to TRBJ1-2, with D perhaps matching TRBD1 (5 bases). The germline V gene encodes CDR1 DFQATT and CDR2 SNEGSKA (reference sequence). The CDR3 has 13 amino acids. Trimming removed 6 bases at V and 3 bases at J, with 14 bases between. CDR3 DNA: TGCAGTGCCTTTGACAGCAAAGACTATGGCTACACCTTC. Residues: CSAFDSKDYGYTF.

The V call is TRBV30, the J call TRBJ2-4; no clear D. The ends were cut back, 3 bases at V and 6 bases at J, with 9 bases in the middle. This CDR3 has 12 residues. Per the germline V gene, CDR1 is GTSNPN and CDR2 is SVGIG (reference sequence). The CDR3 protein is CAWSALLNIQYF. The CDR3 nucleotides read TGTGCCTGGAGCGCCCTGCTAAACATTCAGTACTTC.

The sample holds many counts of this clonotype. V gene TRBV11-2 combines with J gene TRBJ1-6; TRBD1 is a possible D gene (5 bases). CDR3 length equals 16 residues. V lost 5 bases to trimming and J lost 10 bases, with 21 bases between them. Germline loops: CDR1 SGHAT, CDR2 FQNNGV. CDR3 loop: CASSPLQQGSGSPLHF. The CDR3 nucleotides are TGTGCCAGCAGCCCACTCCAGCAGGGCTCGGGGTCACCCCTCCACTTT.

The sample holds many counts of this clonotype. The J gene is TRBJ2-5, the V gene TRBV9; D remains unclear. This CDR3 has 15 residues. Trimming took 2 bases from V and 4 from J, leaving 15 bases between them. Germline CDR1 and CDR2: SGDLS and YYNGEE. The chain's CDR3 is CASSVRALALETQYF. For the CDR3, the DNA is TGTGCCAGCAGCGTTAGGGCCCTGGCTCTAGAGACCCAGTACTTC.

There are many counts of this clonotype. CDR3 sequence reads: CASRLGTAEKLFF. CDR3 coding DNA: TGTGCCAGCAGGCTCGGGACGGCTGAAAAACTGTTTTTT. The V and J genes are TRBV12-3 or TRBV12-4 and TRBJ1-4, with D perhaps TRBD1 (5 bases). The CDR3 runs to 13 residues. Trimming cost V 6 bases and J 7 bases, with 12 bases left between them.

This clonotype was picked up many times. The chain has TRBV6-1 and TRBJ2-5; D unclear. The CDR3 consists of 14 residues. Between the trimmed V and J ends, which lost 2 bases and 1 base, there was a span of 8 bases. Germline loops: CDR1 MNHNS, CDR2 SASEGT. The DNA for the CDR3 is TGTGCCAGCAGTGAATCCACTGCCCAAGAGACCCAGTACTTC. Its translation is CASSESTAQETQYF.

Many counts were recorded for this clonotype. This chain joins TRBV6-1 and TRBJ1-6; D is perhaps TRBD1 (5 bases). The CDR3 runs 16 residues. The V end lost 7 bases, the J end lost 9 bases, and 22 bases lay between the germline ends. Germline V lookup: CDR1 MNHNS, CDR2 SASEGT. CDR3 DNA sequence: TGTGCCAGCAAACCCGCGCTTTCCGGGAGGGGTTCACCCCTCCACTTT. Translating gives CASKPALSGRGSPLHF.

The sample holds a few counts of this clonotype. The CDR3, as DNA: TGTGCCAGCAGCGACATGACCATAGACACCCAGTACTTC. This codes for CASSDMTIDTQYF. The genes are TRBV6-1 and TRBJ2-5; D is undetermined. Germline CDR1 and CDR2: MNHNS and SASEGT. This CDR3 contains 13 residues. Trimming removed 6 bases at V and 8 bases at J, with 16 bases between.

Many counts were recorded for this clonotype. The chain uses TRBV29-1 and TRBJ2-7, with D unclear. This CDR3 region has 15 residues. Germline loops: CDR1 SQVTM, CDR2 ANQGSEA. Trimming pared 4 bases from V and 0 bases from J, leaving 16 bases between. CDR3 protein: CSVALSNNPSYEQYF. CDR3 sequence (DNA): TGCAGCGTTGCCTTATCCAACAATCCCTCCTACGAGCAGTACTTC.

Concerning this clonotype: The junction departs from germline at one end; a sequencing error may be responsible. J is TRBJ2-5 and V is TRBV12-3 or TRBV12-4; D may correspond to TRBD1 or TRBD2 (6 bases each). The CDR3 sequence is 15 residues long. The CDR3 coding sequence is TGTGCCAGCAGTTGGCTGGCTGGGGGGCAAGAGACCCAGTGCTTC. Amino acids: CASSWLAGGQETQCF.

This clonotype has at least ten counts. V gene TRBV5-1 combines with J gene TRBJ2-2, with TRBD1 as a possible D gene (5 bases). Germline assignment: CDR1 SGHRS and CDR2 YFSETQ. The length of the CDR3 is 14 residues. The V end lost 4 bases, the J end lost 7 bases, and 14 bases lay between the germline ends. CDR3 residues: CASSGQGVNGELFF. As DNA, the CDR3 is TGCGCCAGCAGCGGCCAGGGCGTTAACGGGGAGCTGTTTTTT.

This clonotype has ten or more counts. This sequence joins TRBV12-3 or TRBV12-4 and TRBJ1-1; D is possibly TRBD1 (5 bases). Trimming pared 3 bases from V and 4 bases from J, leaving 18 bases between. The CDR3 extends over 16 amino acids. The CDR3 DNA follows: TGTGCCAGCAGTTTTCATGTGGGGCCAGGCAGCACTGAAGCTTTCTTT. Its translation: CASSFHVGPGSTEAFF.

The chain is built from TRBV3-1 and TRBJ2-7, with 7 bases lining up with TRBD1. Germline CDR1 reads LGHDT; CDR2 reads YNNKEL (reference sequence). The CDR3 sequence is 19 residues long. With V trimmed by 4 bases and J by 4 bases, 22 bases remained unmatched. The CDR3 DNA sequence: TGTGCCAGCAGCCCGACAAGTGGAACCCTCGACAGGGTCGGGTACGAGCAGTACTTC. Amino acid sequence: CASSPTSGTLDRVGYEQYF.

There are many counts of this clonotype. Here the CDR3 reads CASSRDSAVFWETQYF. CDR3 nucleotide sequence: TGTGCCAGCAGTCGGGACTCGGCGGTTTTTTGGGAGACCCAGTACTTC. The rearrangement joins TRBV6-1 to TRBJ2-5; tentatively, D is TRBD2 (6 bases). V shed 5 bases and J shed 5 bases, with 21 bases lying between them. CDR1 is MNHNS and CDR2 is SASEGT in the germline V gene. CDR3 length equals 16 residues.

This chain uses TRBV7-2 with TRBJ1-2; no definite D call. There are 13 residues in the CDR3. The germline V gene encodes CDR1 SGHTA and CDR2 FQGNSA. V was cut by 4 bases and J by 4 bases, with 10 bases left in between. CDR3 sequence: CASSSDARYGYTF. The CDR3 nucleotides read TGTGCCAGCAGCTCCGACGCCCGCTATGGCTACACCTTC.

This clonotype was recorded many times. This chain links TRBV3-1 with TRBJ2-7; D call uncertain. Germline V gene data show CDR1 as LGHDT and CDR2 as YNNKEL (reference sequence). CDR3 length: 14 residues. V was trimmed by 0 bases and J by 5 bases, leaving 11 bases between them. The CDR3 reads CASSQDSRHHEQYF. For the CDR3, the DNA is TGTGCCAGCAGCCAAGATAGCAGACACCACGAGCAGTACTTC.

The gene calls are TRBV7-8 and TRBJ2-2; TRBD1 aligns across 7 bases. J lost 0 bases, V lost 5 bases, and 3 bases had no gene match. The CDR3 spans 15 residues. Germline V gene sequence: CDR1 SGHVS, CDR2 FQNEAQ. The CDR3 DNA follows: TGTGCCAGCAGCCAGGGGGTTGCGAACACCGGGGAGCTGTTTTTT. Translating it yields CASSQGVANTGELFF.

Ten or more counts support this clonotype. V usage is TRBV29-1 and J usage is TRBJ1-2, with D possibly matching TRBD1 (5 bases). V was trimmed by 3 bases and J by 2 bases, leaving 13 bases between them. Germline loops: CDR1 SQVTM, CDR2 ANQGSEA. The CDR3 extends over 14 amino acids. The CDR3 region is CSVEEGRSNYGYTF. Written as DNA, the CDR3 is TGCAGCGTTGAGGAGGGGCGGTCGAACTATGGCTACACCTTC.